This T cell receptor (beta chain) was found in a study of blood T cell repertoires in COVID-19 (dated by TCRdb to the early 2020s). Background on the whole study: Collaborator samples came from the United States, Italy and Spain and covered acute and convalescent phases of COVID-19. The prospective study material was composed of cDNA or gDNA derived from T cells, B-cell-depleted T cells, or PBMCs. The dataset comprised deeply sampled blood TCRbeta repertoires from subjects exposed to, actively infected with, or recovered from COVID-19. The repertoires were made available in a free public database intended to serve as a resource for research on the immune response to SARS-CoV-2. The samples were drawn from the first 160 participants of the ongoing ImmuneRACE study and from 1,254 subjects provided by 6 global collaborators. The sample metadata nearly always contained a de-identified subject ID, COVID-19 status, age in years and sex. Where available, HLA class I and class II types were taken from metadata supplied by the sample provider and were not determined by assay-based typing. The investigation overall reported the following: The quantity of clinical and demographic metadata differed by source and by participant and was supplied without curation.

TCRbeta CDR3 regions were amplified from genomic DNA using the immunoSEQ Assay, a bias-controlled multiplex PCR. The authors' pipeline ran thus. The number of nucleated cells in each sample was estimated by amplification of reference gene primers within the assay. Sequence reads were collapsed and filtered to measure the absolute abundance of every unique TCRbeta CDR3 rearrangement. Productive Simpson clonality was computed per sample as the square root of Simpson's diversity index over productive rearrangements. Not all clones reach the TCRdb copy of this immuneACCESS table, which keeps in-frame sequences only. Checked studies attribute under half of the gap to unresolved V genes and leave the rest unexplained. Clone size and V and J calls were adopted from that table, with D and trimming inferred from the DNA. The sample table lists a few hundred thousand clones, nearly 90% of them with a count of one. The ten largest clones capture approximately 1.5% of the sample.

CDR3 length: 15 amino acids, cysteine to phenylalanine. Of the read, only the CDR3 DNA is kept; its 45 bases are in frame from base 1. For CDR1 and CDR2, the germline V gene (reference sequence) lists SEHNR and FQNEAQ. Cut back by 4 bases and 7 bases, the V and J ends lie 20 bases apart. In the prospective study, participants were roughly 18 to 100 years old, resided in approximately 25 geographic areas of the United States, and were enrolled through a virtual design. To assign participants to cohorts, the prospective study relied on clinical history that participants themselves reported in a screening survey and a study questionnaire. In the prospective study, mobile phlebotomists collected whole blood, serum and a nasopharyngeal or oropharyngeal swab from each participant. Participants in the prospective study had the option to provide additional blood draws and questionnaires over a 2-month period. Prospective study blood samples were shipped either frozen or at room temperature before DNA extraction.

Details on this clone: Its cognate antigen has yet to be identified. The record has no base qualities; no much larger clone is one base away.

Sequencing used PBMCs or T cells enriched from blood (not recorded which). This receptor chain uses TRBV7-9 and TRBJ2-7; the D region possibly corresponds to TRBD1 (6 bases align). This TCR was sampled from a woman younger than 30 with acute COVID-19. In nucleotide form, the sequence is TGTGCCAGCAGCTCGACAGGACCCCCTACGGGGGAGCAGTACTTC. This codes for CASSSTGPPTGEQYF.